This T cell receptor (beta chain) was sequenced for a study of neurological immune-mediated disorders (dated by TCRdb to between 2018 and 2021). For the wider study: Among the approximately 35 multiple sclerosis patients, relapsing-remitting MS accounted for around 30 and secondary progressive MS accounted for 3. Peripheral blood TCR-beta repertoires from HTLV-I-associated myelopathy (HAM/TSP) patients, multiple sclerosis patients and healthy controls were compared by UMI-based sequencing. The approximately 110 TCR-beta libraries included longitudinal samples, technical triplicates and paired sorted CD4+ and CD8+ T-cell subsets alongside PBMC samples. The cohort included 68 subjects: some 14 with HAM/TSP, about 34 with multiple sclerosis, and around 20 healthy controls.

Concerning this clonotype: Its recognized antigen is unknown. No base quality information exists; no much larger clone differs at one position.

Broader findings and caveats from the paper: In a phylogenetic analysis, the repertoires of 18 out of 34 MS patients fell into a single cluster of related CDR3 sequences, pointing to a possible signature at the repertoire level. No identical CDR3 amino acid sequences were found to be shared among expanded clones across subjects, suggesting that TCR-beta repertoires were private in all groups. No association of the MS cluster with clinical or MRI features was observed, and the need for larger cohorts was stated by the authors. TCR clonal expansion was highest in HAM/TSP patients and lowest in MS patients, with MS patients falling below even healthy controls.

For unsorted PBMC libraries, 2 million PBMCs were used after storage in RNAlater at -80 degrees C until RNA extraction. The multiple sclerosis patients were enrolled in a US clinical protocol that evaluated disease progression with magnetic resonance imaging. PBMCs were separated from peripheral blood using Ficoll-Hypaque density gradient centrifugation and then cryopreserved in liquid nitrogen. cDNA was synthesized by template-switch 5'RACE using a primer carrying a 10-nucleotide random unique molecular identifier by which each TCR transcript was tagged. Every sequencing run covered 15-18 subjects and yielded more than 180 million TCR-beta sequences. The RNeasy kit was used for extraction of total RNA. Using the KAPA Real-time Library Amplification kit, TCR-beta VDJ regions were amplified with primers for the TCR constant region and the 5'RACE anchor. Sample indexes and Illumina adaptors were added in a first PCR, after which library yield was increased in a second PCR. After Ampure bead purification, the TCR product of roughly 650 bp was size-selected on a 2% E-gel SizeSelection system. Before pooling, libraries had their quality checked on a Bioanalyzer, their concentration measured with Qubit, and their quantity determined with the Kapa Library Quantification kit. Paired-end 2 x 150 bp sequencing of the libraries was performed on an Illumina HiSeq 2500. To increase sequence diversity, about 24-32% phiX was spiked into each library pool. The authors' pipeline ran thus. The quality-filtered reads were processed with the UMI-based MiGEC pipeline, whose error correction step removed more than 80% of the raw TCR sequences. VDJ genes were aligned to IMGT germline references, and each clonotype was defined by a unique CDR3 amino acid sequence together with V-J genes. Clonal expansion, Shannon diversity and CDR3 relatedness were evaluated with VDJtools (CalcPairwiseDistances, ClusterSamples), while phylogenetic trees were built in CLCbio workbench. A clone was classed as expanded if it had 8 or more unique UMIs, a cutoff based on coefficient-of-variation modelling across technical triplicates. Through fastp at Q25 and MiXCR, TCRdb rebuilt clones from the public reads, retaining in-frame beta chains. Each CDR3 protein gets just one entry, which takes the most common genes and DNA from the rows behind it. For this entry, the V and J calls and clone size follow TCRdb and not the study's own pipeline. In all, the sample holds 81,000 or so distinct CDR3 sequences, and 5% to 5.5% of those were seen once. The ten largest clones represent around 2.3% of the sample.

The material sequenced was PBMCs. This TCR was sampled from a woman aged 25 to 39 with multiple sclerosis.

Here is the DNA: TGCAGTGCTCGGGGACAGGGGACCACTCTTGGGCAGTACTTC. Its protein is CSARGQGTTLGQYF. Here the chain combines TRBV20-1 and TRBJ2-7, with 10 bases matching TRBD1. The CDR3 runs 14 residues from the cysteine to the phenylalanine. Only the CDR3 portion is preserved as DNA: 42 bases, with reading frame beginning at the first base. At the junction V is shortened by 5 bases and J by 9 bases; bases outside the gene matches: 13. The germline V gene (reference sequence) provides CDR1 DFQATT and CDR2 SNEGSKA.